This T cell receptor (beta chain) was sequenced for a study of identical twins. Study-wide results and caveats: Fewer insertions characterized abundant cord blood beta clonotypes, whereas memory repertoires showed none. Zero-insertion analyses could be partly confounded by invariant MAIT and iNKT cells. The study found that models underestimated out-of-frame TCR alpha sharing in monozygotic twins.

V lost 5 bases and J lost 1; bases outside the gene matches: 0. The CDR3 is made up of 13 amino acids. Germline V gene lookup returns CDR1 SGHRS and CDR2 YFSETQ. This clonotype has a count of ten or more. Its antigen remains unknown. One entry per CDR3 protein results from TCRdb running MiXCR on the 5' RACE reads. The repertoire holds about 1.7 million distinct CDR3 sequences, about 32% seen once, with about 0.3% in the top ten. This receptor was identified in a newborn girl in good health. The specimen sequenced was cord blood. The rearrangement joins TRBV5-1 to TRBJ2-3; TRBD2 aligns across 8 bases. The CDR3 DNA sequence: TGCGCCAGCAGGCGGGGGGGCACAGATACGCAGTATTTT. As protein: CASRRGGTDTQYF.